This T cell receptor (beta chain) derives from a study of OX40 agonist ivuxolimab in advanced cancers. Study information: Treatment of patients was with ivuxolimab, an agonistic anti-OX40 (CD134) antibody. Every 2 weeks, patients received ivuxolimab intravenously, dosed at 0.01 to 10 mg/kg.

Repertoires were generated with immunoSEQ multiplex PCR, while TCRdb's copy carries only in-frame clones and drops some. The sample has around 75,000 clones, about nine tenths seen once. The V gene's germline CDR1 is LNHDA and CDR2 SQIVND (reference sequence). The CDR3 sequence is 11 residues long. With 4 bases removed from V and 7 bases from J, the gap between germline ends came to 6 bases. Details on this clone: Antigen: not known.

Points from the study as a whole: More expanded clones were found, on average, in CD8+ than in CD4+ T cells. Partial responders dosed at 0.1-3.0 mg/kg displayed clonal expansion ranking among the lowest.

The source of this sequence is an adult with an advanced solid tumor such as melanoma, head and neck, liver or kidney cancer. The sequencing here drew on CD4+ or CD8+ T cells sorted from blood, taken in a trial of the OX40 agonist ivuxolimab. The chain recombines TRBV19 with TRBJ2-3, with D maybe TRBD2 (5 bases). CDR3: CASSRENTQYF. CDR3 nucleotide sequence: TGTGCCAGTAGTAGGGAGAATACGCAGTATTTT.